This T cell receptor (beta chain) was recovered during a study of T cells in Graves' hyperthyroidism and ophthalmopathy. The V and J ends lost 3 bases and 2 bases, in that order; junction bases with no gene match: 7. From germline, CDR1 is MDHEN and CDR2 SYDVKM. CDR3 length equals 15 residues. Patients aged 18 to 65 had newly diagnosed hyperthyroidism of under 2 months' duration. The sample, blood from the first hyperthyroidism diagnosis, precedes any ophthalmopathy symptoms. The source of the PBMCs was over 8.5 ml of fresh peripheral blood. Findings of the study overall: Blood held most thyroid clonotypes expanded above 0.001 frequency.

TCR beta CDR3 regions were amplified from RNA transcripts. RT-PCR in the first round (using the HTBI primer set) targeted the TCR CDR3. TCRdb reprocessed the multiplex PCR reads with MiXCR, giving one entry per CDR3 protein. Altogether about 160,000 distinct CDR3 sequences are present, 9.4% being singletons, with the ten largest covering 22%. This clonotype was seen only a few times. The antigen is not known. The chain links TRBV28 to TRBJ2-7; TRBD2 aligns across 7 bases. The sequenced material came from blood. This sequence was found in a woman between 18 and 30 years old with Graves' hyperthyroidism that later progressed to Graves' ophthalmopathy. The CDR3 nucleotides are TGTGCCAGCAGTTTTCGAGCGGGGCACGCCTACGAGCAGTACTTC. This gives the protein CASSFRAGHAYEQYF.